The source of this T cell receptor beta chain is a study of cytomegalovirus exposure and HLA in healthy donors. The PCR used 60 Vbeta and 13 Jbeta primers. Sequenced by immunoSEQ multiplex PCR; TCRdb stores in-frame clones only, minus some. The sample table includes 100,000 to 150,000 clones. The CDR3 is 17 residues long. Germline V gene lookup returns CDR1 SGHAT and CDR2 FQNNGV. Unmatched junction bases numbered 17, after V lost 5 bases and J lost 9 bases. For this clone: Its antigen is not identified.

Study observations and caveats: Data from an earlier analysis indicated that most TCR beta V segments were productive either about 90% or about 30% of the time.

The origin of this receptor is a woman between 35 and 50 years old in good health and CMV-seropositive. The specimen sequenced was PBMCs. The chain couples TRBV11-2 to TRBJ1-2; 11 nucleotides line up with TRBD1. The CDR3 sequence: CASSLGLRDRGIGRYTF. CDR3 nucleotide sequence: TGTGCCAGCAGCCTAGGACTCCGGGACAGGGGGATAGGGCGCTACACCTTC.